A selection of T cell receptor beta chains follows, all from one sample in a study of a mutant IDH1 vaccine in newly diagnosed glioma. No antigens are known for them. Clones were sequenced by immunoSEQ multiplex PCR, and TCRdb holds only the in-frame ones, with some missing. Found here are about 24,000 clones, about four fifths of them singletons; the top ten hold over 2.5%. This specimen was PBMCs, taken from a glioma patient whose treatment included an IDH1 peptide vaccine. These receptors came from a man in his forties or fifties with glioma. The CDR3 runs from the conserved cysteine through the conserved F or W. D genes are given only for firm matches. Clone size appears in some rows only: once, few, many, or a class for an expanded clone.

>NA|TRBJ2-5|once|TRBV18
CASSPPSSWQTQYF
TGTGCCAGCTCACCACCGTCCTCTTGGCAGACCCAGTACTTC
>NA|TRBJ2-5|NA|TRBV5-1
CASSLGEGPPYQETQYF
TGCGCCAGCAGCTTGGGTGAGGGGCCCCCGTACCAAGAGACCCAGTACTTC
>NA|TRBJ1-3|NA|TRBV5-4
CAAQAVYGNTIYF
TGTGCCGCGCAGGCAGTTTACGGAAACACCATATATTTT
>NA|TRBJ1-5|NA|TRBV18
CASSPLGDSNQPQHF
TGTGCCAGCTCACCCTTAGGGGATAGCAATCAGCCCCAGCATTTT
>NA|TRBJ1-5|few|TRBV19
CATHRDEDQPQHF
TGTGCCACCCACCGGGACGAAGATCAGCCCCAGCATTTT
>NA|TRBJ2-5|NA|TRBV2
CASSEKTVQETQYF
TGTGCCAGCAGTGAGAAGACAGTACAAGAGACCCAGTACTTC
>TRBD1|TRBJ1-1|NA|TRBV2
CASSEIGGADKAFF
TGTGCCAGCAGTGAGATAGGGGGCGCAGATAAAGCTTTCTTT
>NA|TRBJ1-5|NA|TRBV5-7
CASSLIWDSQPQHF
TGTGCCAGCAGCTTGATCTGGGACTCCCAGCCCCAGCATTTT
>NA|TRBJ1-5|NA|TRBV27
CASSLSANQPQHF
TGTGCCAGCAGTTTATCGGCTAATCAGCCCCAGCATTTT
>NA|TRBJ2-7|NA|TRBV4-2
CASSPRGRSYEQYF
TGTGCCAGCAGCCCCCGAGGGAGAAGCTACGAGCAGTACTTC
>NA|TRBJ2-2|NA|TRBV7-2
CASSLVGHTGELFF
TGTGCCAGCAGCTTAGTTGGGCACACCGGGGAGCTGTTTTTT
>TRBD1|TRBJ1-1|few|TRBV6-5
CASDRGDRLSTEAFF
TGTGCCAGTGACAGGGGCGATCGACTGAGCACTGAAGCTTTCTTT
>NA|TRBJ1-3|NA|TRBV7-8
CASSFRGYGNTIYF
TGTGCCAGCAGCTTTAGGGGTTATGGAAACACCATATATTTT
>NA|TRBJ2-3|NA|TRBV7-2
CASSPRRFTDTQYF
TGTGCCAGCAGCCCCCGGAGGTTCACAGATACGCAGTATTTT
>TRBD1|TRBJ1-4|NA|TRBV15
CATSRAQGAGNEKLFF
TGTGCCACCAGCAGAGCACAGGGGGCGGGTAATGAAAAACTGTTTTTT
>NA|TRBJ2-5|NA|TRBV7-7
CASSRGTNQETQYF
TGTGCTAGCAGCCGCGGGACCAACCAAGAGACCCAGTACTTC
>NA|TRBJ2-1|NA|TRBV9
CATSRDEYNEQFF
TGTGCCACCTCAAGGGACGAATACAATGAGCAGTTCTTC
>NA|TRBJ2-2|NA|TRBV9
CASSVRPKMNTGELFF
TGTGCCAGCAGCGTTCGACCGAAAATGAACACCGGGGAGCTGTTTTTT
>NA|TRBJ1-2|NA|TRBV19
CASSIPGGAYGYTF
TGTGCCAGTAGTATCCCGGGGGGCGCTTATGGCTACACCTTC
>NA|TRBJ2-7|once|TRBV7-9
CASSFSGTQGEQYF
TGTGCCAGCAGCTTTTCAGGGACTCAGGGCGAGCAGTACTTC
>NA|TRBJ1-4|NA|TRBV27
CASSLSGGWGEKLFF
TGTGCCAGCAGTTTATCAGGGGGTTGGGGAGAAAAACTGTTTTTT
>NA|TRBJ1-4|once|TRBV29-1
CSVGQIGEKLFF
TGCAGCGTTGGGCAGATAGGGGAAAAACTGTTTTTT
>NA|TRBJ2-5|NA|TRBV6-5
CASSDSGSETQYF
TGTGCCAGCAGTGACTCGGGTTCGGAGACCCAGTACTTC